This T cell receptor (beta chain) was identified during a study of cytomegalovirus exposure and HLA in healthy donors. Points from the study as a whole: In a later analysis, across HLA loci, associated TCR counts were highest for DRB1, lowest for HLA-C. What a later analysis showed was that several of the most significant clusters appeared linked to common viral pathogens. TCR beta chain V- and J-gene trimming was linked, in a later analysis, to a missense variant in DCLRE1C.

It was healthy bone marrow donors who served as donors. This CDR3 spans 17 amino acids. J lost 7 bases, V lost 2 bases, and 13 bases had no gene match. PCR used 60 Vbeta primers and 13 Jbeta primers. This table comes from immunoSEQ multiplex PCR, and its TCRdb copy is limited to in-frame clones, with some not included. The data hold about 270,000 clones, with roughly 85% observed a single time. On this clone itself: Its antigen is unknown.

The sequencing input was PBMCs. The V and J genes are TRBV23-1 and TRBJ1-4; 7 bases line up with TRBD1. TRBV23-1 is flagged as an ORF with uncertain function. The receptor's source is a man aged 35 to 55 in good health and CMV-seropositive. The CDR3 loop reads CASSQTRDSPPVEKLFF. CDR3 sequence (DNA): TGCGCCAGCAGTCAAACCCGGGACAGTCCGCCGGTTGAAAAACTGTTTTTT.